This entry lists 21 T cell receptor beta chains sequenced from one sample in a study of radiation and T cells in renal cell carcinoma. Some clones are missing from TCRdb's copy, which holds only in-frame ones; the method was immunoSEQ multiplex PCR. The sample yields about 49,000 clones, approximately 80% seen once. This sample's time point: baseline pretreatment blood. Treatment specified: 15 Gy SBRT to primary tumor, nephrectomy 4 weeks later. The source material was blood, sampled from a patient whose treatment included radiotherapy and nephrectomy. These receptors all stem from a woman in her seventies with renal cell carcinoma.

The chain couples TRBV2 to TRBJ2-3; no definite D call. The germline V and J ends were trimmed by 3 bases and 1 base, with 11 bases remaining between them. The V gene's germline CDR1 is SNHLY and CDR2 FYNNEI. The length of the CDR3 is 15 residues. The chain's CDR3 is CASSDGLGGTDTQYF. CDR3 nucleotides: TGTGCCAGCAGTGATGGCCTAGGTGGCACAGATACGCAGTATTTT.

The chain recombines TRBV27 with TRBJ2-3; D is unclear. The CDR3 consists of 13 residues. V dropped 8 bases and J dropped 0 bases, with 9 bases sitting between them. The germline gives CDR1 MNHEY, CDR2 SMNVEV (reference sequence). The CDR3 loop is CASGPVSTDTQYF. The CDR3 bases are TGTGCCAGCGGCCCCGTTAGCACAGATACGCAGTATTTT.

The chain has TRBV5-6 and TRBJ2-7, with 7 bases matching TRBD1. Germline CDR1 is SGHDT and CDR2 is YYEEEE. The CDR3 consists of 15 residues. J was trimmed by 2 bases and V by 5 bases; bases with no gene match: 10. CDR3 protein: CASRPDRAFAYEQYF. The CDR3 DNA reads as TGTGCCAGCAGACCAGACAGGGCTTTCGCCTACGAGCAGTACTTC.

In its sample, this clone was seen a few times. This chain joins TRBV9 and TRBJ2-1; the D call may be TRBD1 or TRBD2 (6 bases each). V gave up 7 bases and J gave up 5 bases, with 19 bases separating them. CDR3 size: 15 residues. The V gene's germline CDR1 is SGDLS and CDR2 YYNGEE. CDR3 residues: CASGAGTNLHNEQFF. As DNA, the CDR3 is TGTGCCAGCGGGGCGGGGACAAATCTCCACAATGAGCAGTTCTTC.

J is TRBJ2-7 and V is TRBV4-1; D ambiguous. The CDR3 has 13 residues. V dropped 0 bases and J dropped 4 bases, with 7 bases sitting between them. Per the germline V gene, CDR1 is MGHRA and CDR2 is YSYEKL. DNA of the CDR3: TGCGCCAGCAGCCAAGATTCGGGTTACGAGCAGTACTTC. Its translation is CASSQDSGYEQYF.

This clone was counted a few times. The genes are TRBV7-8 and TRBJ2-2, with 7 bases identical to TRBD2. Looked up from germline, CDR1 is SGHVS and CDR2 is FQNEAQ. The CDR3 spans 15 residues. V dropped 5 bases and J dropped 0; count of bases not matched to a gene: 3. CDR3 nucleotides: TGTGCCAGCAGCCCGAGCGGGGCGAACACCGGGGAGCTGTTTTTT. It translates to CASSPSGANTGELFF. Together with reference TRBV7-8 and TRBJ2-2, the CDR3 gives the full variable domain: GAGVSQSPRYKVAKRGQDVALRCDPISGHVSLFWYQQALGQGPEFLTYFQNEAQLDKSGLPSDRFFAERPEGSVSTLKIQRTQQEDSAVYLCASSPSGANTGELFFGEGSRLTVL.

The rearrangement joins TRBV18 to TRBJ2-2, with no clear D. The V and J ends lost 2 bases and 2 bases respectively, with 15 bases between them. Germline V gives CDR1 KGHSH, CDR2 LQKENI. The CDR3 runs to 17 residues. The CDR3 DNA sequence: TGTGCCAGCTCACCATATAATATTGGATCAAACACCGGGGAGCTGTTTTTT. Translating gives CASSPYNIGSNTGELFF. Full variable domain (missing parts from reference TRBV18 and TRBJ2-2): NAGVMQNPRHLVRRRGQEARLRCSPMKGHSHVYWYRQLPEEGLKFMVYLQKENIIDESGMPKERFSAEFPKEGPSILRIQQVVRGDSAAYFCASSPYNIGSNTGELFFGEGSRLTVL.

The V and J genes are TRBV30 and TRBJ2-5, with unresolved D. V gave up 4 bases and J gave up 2 bases, with 5 bases separating them. The CDR3 has 11 amino acids. Germline CDR1 and CDR2: GTSNPN and SVGIG (reference sequence). CDR3 sequence: CAWTRQETQYF. The CDR3 DNA follows: TGTGCCTGGACGAGGCAAGAGACCCAGTACTTC.

The chain employs TRBV11-2 and TRBJ2-5; 7 bases fit TRBD1. This CDR3 has 14 amino acids. Germline trimming cut 5 bases from V and 1 base from J; bases unmatched to any gene: 4. Germline values: CDR1 SGHAT, CDR2 FQNNGV. The chain's CDR3 is CASSPGQSQETQYF. CDR3 in DNA: TGTGCCAGCAGCCCGGGACAGTCCCAAGAGACCCAGTACTTC.

The chain couples TRBV5-1 to TRBJ2-7; 7 bases fit TRBD1. J was trimmed by 4 bases and V by 4 bases; bases with no gene match: 5. Germline V gene lookup returns CDR1 SGHRS and CDR2 YFSETQ. The CDR3 is 13 amino acids. The CDR3 sequence: CASSKDRPYEQYF. For the CDR3, the DNA is TGCGCCAGCAGCAAGGACAGGCCTTACGAGCAGTACTTC.

V and J are TRBV6-1 and TRBJ2-2; D is unclear. Germline V lookup: CDR1 MNHNS, CDR2 SASEGT. This CDR3 contains 15 residues. V dropped 3 bases and J dropped 3 bases, with 11 bases sitting between them. The CDR3 loop reads CASSEAPGYTGELFF. CDR3 nucleotides: TGTGCCAGCAGTGAGGCCCCAGGATACACCGGGGAGCTGTTTTTT.

J is TRBJ2-7 and V is TRBV20-1, with no clear D. The CDR3 consists of 11 residues. Germline V lookup: CDR1 DFQATT, CDR2 SNEGSKA (reference sequence). V shed 8 bases and J shed 6 bases, with 14 bases lying between them. The CDR3 nucleotides read TGCAGTCCCCTCCTTATAGGCGAGCAGTACTTC. As protein: CSPLLIGEQYF.

V and J are TRBV5-5 and TRBJ2-7; 9 nucleotides agree with TRBD1. V was pared by 4 bases and J by 6 bases, with 8 bases of the junction left unmatched. The CDR3 consists of 14 residues. Germline loops: CDR1 SGHKS, CDR2 YYEKEE (reference sequence). The CDR3 sequence is CASSGDRGGFEQYF. CDR3 coding DNA: TGTGCCAGCAGCGGCGACAGGGGGGGCTTCGAGCAGTACTTC. Based on the CDR3 plus reference TRBV5-5 and TRBJ2-7, the full variable domain is DAGVTQSPTHLIKTRGQQVTLRCSPISGHKSVSWYQQVLGQGPQFIFQYYEKEERGRGNFPDRFSARQFPNYSSELNVNALLLGDSALYLCASSGDRGGFEQYFGPGTRLTVT.

The chain couples TRBV4-1 to TRBJ2-7, with TRBD2 matching 7 bases. The V and J ends lost 0 bases and 0 bases, in that order; junction bases with no gene match: 14. The CDR3 is 19 residues long. Germline values: CDR1 MGHRA, CDR2 YSYEKL. Here the CDR3 reads CASSQEPLAVSAVSYEQYF. CDR3 nucleotides: TGCGCCAGCAGCCAAGAGCCCCTAGCGGTTTCCGCGGTCTCCTACGAGCAGTACTTC.

This sequence joins TRBV7-2 and TRBJ2-5; D possibly corresponds to TRBD1 (6 bases). V lost 6 bases and J 4 bases, leaving 18 bases between the germline ends. The CDR3 consists of 15 residues. Germline CDR1 is SGHTA and CDR2 is FQGNSA. The CDR3 is CASSLQGTQIETQYF. The DNA of the CDR3 is TGTGCCAGCAGTCTACAGGGAACTCAAATAGAGACCCAGTACTTC.

The J gene is TRBJ2-5, the V gene TRBV6-1; D perhaps matches TRBD2 (6 bases). This CDR3 has 15 amino acids. The ends were cut back, 2 bases at V and 4 bases at J, with 14 bases in the middle. Germline V gives CDR1 MNHNS, CDR2 SASEGT. The DNA for the CDR3 is TGTGCCAGCAGTGAACCGAAAGGAGGGGTAGAGACCCAGTACTTC. Residues: CASSEPKGGVETQYF.

This rearrangement joins TRBV6-5 to TRBJ2-7, with a possible D match to TRBD2 (6 bases). Germline V gene data show CDR1 as MNHEY and CDR2 as SVGAGI. V was clipped by 1 base and J by 1 base, with 14 bases between them. This CDR3 has 16 residues. CDR3 amino acids: CASSYYSGSNSYEQYF. The CDR3 DNA sequence: TGTGCCAGCAGTTACTATAGCGGAAGCAATTCCTACGAGCAGTACTTC.

The genes are TRBV30 and TRBJ1-5, with 7 bases identical to TRBD1. Germline V gene sequence: CDR1 GTSNPN, CDR2 SVGIG (reference sequence). The trim removed 2 bases at V and 2 bases at J, leaving 9 bases unmatched. CDR3 length: 16 residues. For the CDR3, the DNA is TGTGCCTGGAGTCTTAAAGCCGGGACAGGCAATCAGCCCCAGCATTTT. Its protein product is CAWSLKAGTGNQPQHF.

This clone is a singleton in its sample. The chain is built from TRBV10-3 and TRBJ2-7, with D uncertain. Trimming shortened V by 4 bases and J by 0 bases, and 10 bases separated the two germline ends. Looked up from germline, CDR1 is ENHRY and CDR2 is SYGVKD. The CDR3 loop spans 14 amino acids. This CDR3 reads CAISGGTLSYEQYF. Here the CDR3 DNA reads TGTGCCATCAGTGGCGGTACCCTCTCCTACGAGCAGTACTTC.

The J gene is TRBJ2-2, the V gene TRBV7-2; D may be TRBD1 (6 bases). CDR1 is SGHTA, CDR2 FQGNSA, per germline. The CDR3 covers 14 residues. Trimming removed 7 bases at V and 5 bases at J, with 14 bases between. The CDR3 DNA reads TGTGCCAGCACCAGCGACAGGACTACCGGGGAGCTGTTTTTT. Its protein product is CASTSDRTTGELFF.

V is TRBV7-2 and J is TRBJ2-4; TRBD1 is a possible D gene (6 bases). The CDR3 sequence is 14 residues long. CDR1 is SGHTA, CDR2 FQGNSA, per germline. V lost 6 bases and J 2 bases, leaving 11 bases between the germline ends. The CDR3 nucleotides are TGTGCCAGCAGTCCGCAGGGGACCAAAAACATTCAGTACTTC. This sequence encodes CASSPQGTKNIQYF.